Each of the 26 T cell receptor beta chains below was sequenced from the same sample in a study of OX40 agonist ivuxolimab in advanced cancers. Assay used: immunoSEQ multiplex PCR; TCRdb lists only in-frame clones, some missing. The sample lists about 100,000 clones, under 95% seen once, with under 0.65% in the top ten. Here the sequenced sample was CD4+ or CD8+ T cells sorted from blood, taken in a trial of the OX40 agonist ivuxolimab. The receptors stem from an adult with an advanced solid tumor such as melanoma, head and neck, liver or kidney cancer.

The rearrangement uses TRBV5-1 and TRBJ2-5; a weak D match, TRBD2 (6 bases). V was trimmed by 0 bases and J by 1 base, leaving 16 bases between them. Germline V gene sequence: CDR1 SGHRS, CDR2 YFSETQ. This CDR3 is 17 amino acids long. CDR3 region: CASSLAGRGNLQETQYF. In DNA, the CDR3 is TGCGCCAGCAGCTTGGCCGGTCGGGGGAACCTCCAAGAGACCCAGTACTTC.

The chain is built from TRBV19 and TRBJ1-5, with 10 bases that match TRBD1. The CDR3 spans 14 residues. The V gene's germline CDR1 is LNHDA and CDR2 SQIVND (reference sequence). V shed 5 bases and J 7 bases; nucleotides not matched to a gene: 5. CDR3 DNA sequence: TGTGCCAGTAGTTTCCGGGACAGGGGCCAGCCCCAGCATTTT. Translated, it gives CASSFRDRGQPQHF. Filled out from reference TRBV19 and TRBJ1-5, the complete variable domain reads DGGITQSPKYLFRKEGQNVTLSCEQNLNHDAMYWYRQDPGQGLRLIYYSQIVNDFQKGDIAEGYSVSREKKESFPLTVTSAQKNPTAFYLCASSFRDRGQPQHFGDGTRLSIL.

The J gene is TRBJ2-6, the V gene TRBV18; 7 positions match TRBD1. J lost 1 base, V lost 3 bases, and 12 bases had no gene match. The CDR3 totals 19 residues. Looked up from germline, CDR1 is KGHSH and CDR2 is LQKENI. In DNA, the CDR3 is TGTGCCAGCTCACCGCGACCGGGACAGCTTCTATCTGGGGCCAACGTCCTGACTTTC. Encoded protein: CASSPRPGQLLSGANVLTF. The whole variable domain, remainder taken from reference TRBV18 and TRBJ2-6, is NAGVMQNPRHLVRRRGQEARLRCSPMKGHSHVYWYRQLPEEGLKFMVYLQKENIIDESGMPKERFSAEFPKEGPSILRIQQVVRGDSAAYFCASSPRPGQLLSGANVLTFGAGSRLTVL.

J is TRBJ2-7 and V is TRBV15; D unresolved. CDR1 and CDR2 from the germline V gene are LNHNV and YYDKDF (reference sequence). This CDR3 comprises 13 residues. Deletions cut 1 base from V and 6 bases from J, with 10 bases between. CDR3 residues: CATSRGNRGEQYF. DNA for the CDR3: TGTGCCACCAGCAGAGGAAATAGAGGCGAGCAGTACTTC.

The chain recombines TRBV5-1 with TRBJ2-7, with TRBD1 matching over 12 bases. V lost 3 bases, J lost 6 bases, and 4 bases stayed unmatched. The CDR3 is 14 residues long. The germline CDR1 and CDR2 sequences are SGHRS and YFSETQ. In nucleotides, the CDR3 is TGCGCCAGCAGCTCTGGGACAGGGGGCGTCGAGCAGTACTTC. It is translated as CASSSGTGGVEQYF.

This sequence joins TRBV5-1 and TRBJ2-5, with TRBD2 matching 9 bases. Trimming at V came to 7 bases and at J to 5 bases, leaving 15 bases not matched to a gene. CDR1 is SGHRS, CDR2 YFSETQ, per germline. The CDR3 spans 16 residues. The CDR3 here is CASGLTSGLLEETQYF. The CDR3 DNA follows: TGCGCCAGCGGGTTAACTAGCGGGTTACTAGAGGAGACCCAGTACTTC. The full variable domain, its missing parts supplied by reference TRBV5-1 and TRBJ2-5, is KAGVTQTPRYLIKTRGQQVTLSCSPISGHRSVSWYQQTPGQGLQFLFEYFSETQRNKGNFPGRFSGRQFSNSRSEMNVSTLELGDSALYLCASGLTSGLLEETQYFGPGTRLLVL.

V gene TRBV4-3 combines with J gene TRBJ1-1, with 10 bases lining up with TRBD1. The germline V gene has CDR1 LGHNA and CDR2 YSLEER. The CDR3 totals 18 residues. Losses at the gene ends were 0 bases for V and 9 bases for J; bases not matched to a gene: 16. The DNA for the CDR3 is TGCGCCAGCAGCCAAGAGAGGCGGACAGGGGGATCGACGGGGAAAGCTTTCTTT. It encodes CASSQERRTGGSTGKAFF.

The chain is built from TRBV28 and TRBJ2-7, with D possibly matching TRBD2 (5 bases). Germline V gene sequence: CDR1 MDHEN, CDR2 SYDVKM. V was clipped by 5 bases and J by 5 bases, with 10 bases between them. The CDR3 is made up of 12 amino acids. CDR3 loop: CASSSLAHEQYF. DNA of the CDR3: TGTGCCAGCAGTAGTCTAGCCCACGAGCAGTACTTC.

The rearrangement links TRBV19 to TRBJ2-6, with a tentative D call TRBD1 (5 bases). CDR1 and CDR2 (germline): LNHDA, SQIVND (reference sequence). Between the trimmed V and J ends, which lost 7 bases and 2 bases, there was a span of 12 bases. CDR3 size: 15 residues. CDR3 amino acids: CASNPPGTGANVLTF. For the CDR3, the DNA is TGTGCCAGTAACCCACCAGGGACTGGGGCCAACGTCCTGACTTTC. Variable domain in full (rest from reference TRBV19 and TRBJ2-6): DGGITQSPKYLFRKEGQNVTLSCEQNLNHDAMYWYRQDPGQGLRLIYYSQIVNDFQKGDIAEGYSVSREKKESFPLTVTSAQKNPTAFYLCASNPPGTGANVLTFGAGSRLTVL.

The rearrangement uses TRBV5-1 and TRBJ2-7; possibly TRBD2 for D (7 bases). From germline, CDR1 is SGHRS and CDR2 YFSETQ. Trimming shortened V by 5 bases and J by 7 bases, and 19 bases separated the two germline ends. CDR3 length equals 14 residues. The CDR3 is CASRSGAGREEQYF. CDR3 sequence (DNA): TGCGCCAGCAGATCGGGGGCAGGGCGGGAGGAGCAGTACTTC.

The V gene is TRBV28, the J gene TRBJ1-2; D is perhaps TRBD1 (5 bases). The germline gives CDR1 MDHEN, CDR2 SYDVKM. V was shortened by 1 base and J by 8 bases, with 11 bases between the two germline ends. The CDR3 is 13 amino acids. DNA of the CDR3: TGTGCCAGCAGTTTATTGGGGAGGGGAGGCTACACCTTC. It translates to CASSLLGRGGYTF.

The chain carries TRBV29-1 and TRBJ2-2; 8 bases map to TRBD1. CDR3 length equals 15 residues. Germline V lookup: CDR1 SQVTM, CDR2 ANQGSEA. V gave up 3 bases and J gave up 7 bases; unmatched junction bases: 10. The DNA of the CDR3 is TGCAGCGTTGAGTTGACAGGGGCTTACGGCGGGGAGCTGTTTTTT. This gives the protein CSVELTGAYGGELFF.

This rearrangement joins TRBV28 to TRBJ2-7, with TRBD1 matching 7 bases. With 5 bases clipped from V and 7 bases from J, the junction kept 5 bases outside the gene matches. Germline assignment: CDR1 MDHEN and CDR2 SYDVKM. CDR3 length: 12 residues. The CDR3 DNA reads as TGTGCCAGCAGTAGACAGGGTGTGGAGCAGTACTTC. As protein: CASSRQGVEQYF.

The chain combines TRBV9 with TRBJ2-2; TRBD2 matches at 7 bases. CDR1 is SGDLS and CDR2 is YYNGEE in the germline V gene. The CDR3 sequence is 16 residues long. V lost 4 bases, J lost 2 bases, and 8 bases stayed unmatched. The CDR3 reads CASSRAGTTNTGELFF. As DNA, the CDR3 is TGTGCCAGCAGCCGTGCTGGGACTACTAACACCGGGGAGCTGTTTTTT.

The CDR3 sequence: CASSWTGRGRDTQYF. The CDR3 region has the DNA TGTGCCAGCAGTTGGACAGGGCGGGGTAGGGATACGCAGTATTTT. The V and J genes are TRBV28 and TRBJ2-3; TRBD1 agrees at 8 bases. The CDR3 consists of 15 residues. In germline, CDR1 is MDHEN, CDR2 SYDVKM. V shed 4 bases, J shed 6 bases, and the junction held 9 bases outside the gene matches.

The chain employs TRBV28 and TRBJ1-3; TRBD1 agrees at 8 bases. The junction had 9 bases not matched to a gene; V was cut back by 5 bases and J by 0 bases. Germline V gives CDR1 MDHEN, CDR2 SYDVKM. The CDR3 loop spans 17 amino acids. CDR3 bases: TGTGCCAGCAGTAAAGTACAGGGGGTGAACTCTGGAAACACCATATATTTT. This translates into CASSKVQGVNSGNTIYF.

V and J are TRBV29-1 and TRBJ1-2; the D gene is possibly TRBD1 (5 bases). The CDR3 length is 11 residues. Germline-derived CDR1 and CDR2 are SQVTM and ANQGSEA. The V and J ends lost 3 bases and 6 bases respectively, with 8 bases between them. The CDR3 region is CSVDGADGYTF. CDR3 nucleotide sequence: TGCAGCGTTGACGGGGCGGATGGCTACACCTTC.

This chain joins TRBV27 and TRBJ2-1; D is possibly TRBD1 (6 bases). Trimming took off 4 bases at V and 8 bases at J, with 12 bases between the two ends. Germline V gene data show CDR1 as MNHEY and CDR2 as SMNVEV (reference sequence). The CDR3 has 13 residues. The CDR3 DNA sequence: TGTGCCAGCAGTTGGCGCAGGGGAGATGAGCAGTTCTTC. Its translation is CASSWRRGDEQFF.

This clone has only one observation. V is TRBV6-1 and J is TRBJ1-4; 9 positions agree with TRBD1. The CDR3 has 15 residues. Trimming removed 4 bases from V and 6 bases from J; junction bases left unmatched: 6. The germline V gene has CDR1 MNHNS and CDR2 SASEGT. The CDR3 nucleotides read TGTGCCAGCAGTGCGCAACAGGGGGCCTATGAAAAACTGTTTTTT. Amino acid sequence: CASSAQQGAYEKLFF.

The chain employs TRBV11-3 and TRBJ1-2; 9 bases line up with TRBD1. With V trimmed by 4 bases and J by 8 bases, 5 bases remained unmatched. CDR1 and CDR2 from the germline V gene are SGHNT and YENEEA. There are 13 residues in the CDR3. As DNA, the CDR3 is TGTGCCAGCAGCTCGGGACAGGGTCGGGGCTACACCTTC. It translates to CASSSGQGRGYTF.

The chain links TRBV5-4 to TRBJ2-7, with 7 bases that match TRBD1. CDR1 SGHNT and CDR2 YYREEE come from the germline V gene (reference sequence). V lost 4 bases to trimming and J lost 4 bases; unmatched junction nucleotides: 11. The CDR3 is made up of 15 amino acids. This CDR3 reads CASSQDLDRAYEQYF. The CDR3 DNA is TGTGCCAGCAGCCAGGACCTCGACAGGGCGTACGAGCAGTACTTC. The whole variable domain, remainder taken from reference TRBV5-4 and TRBJ2-7, is ETGVTQSPTHLIKTRGQQVTLRCSSQSGHNTVSWYQQALGQGPQFIFQYYREEENGRGNFPPRFSGLQFPNYSSELNVNALELDDSALYLCASSQDLDRAYEQYFGPGTRLTVT.

This clone was detected only once. The V and J genes are TRBV4-2 and TRBJ1-1; 9 positions match TRBD1. In germline, CDR1 is LGHNA, CDR2 YNFKEQ. The CDR3 has 19 amino acids. Trimming at V came to 0 bases and at J to 0 bases, leaving 11 bases not matched to a gene. Written as DNA, the CDR3 is TGTGCCAGCAGCCAAGAGTTTGTAGCGGGACAGGGAATGAACACTGAAGCTTTCTTT. Translation: CASSQEFVAGQGMNTEAFF.

The chain recombines TRBV5-1 with TRBJ1-1; no clear D. Between the trimmed V and J ends, which lost 0 bases and 1 base, there was a span of 10 bases. The CDR3 has 15 residues. Germline CDR1 is SGHRS and CDR2 is YFSETQ. Written as DNA, the CDR3 is TGCGCCAGCAGCTTGGGGGCGGTGTGGAACACTGAAGCTTTCTTT. This translates into CASSLGAVWNTEAFF.

This clone showed up just once. The chain is built from TRBV28 and TRBJ2-2; D remains unclear. Germline loops: CDR1 MDHEN, CDR2 SYDVKM. The CDR3 consists of 14 residues. Trimming cost V 6 bases and J 7 bases, with 15 bases left between them. CDR3 coding DNA: TGTGCCAGCAGACTCGAGGTGGGGATCGGGGAGCTGTTTTTT. Its protein product is CASRLEVGIGELFF.

The J gene is TRBJ2-1, the V gene TRBV30; D is possibly TRBD2 (5 bases). This CDR3 region has 15 residues. Trimming left V 0 bases short and J 6 bases short, with 15 bases between. CDR1 GTSNPN and CDR2 SVGIG come from the germline V gene (reference sequence). Written as DNA, the CDR3 is TGTGCCTGGAGTGTACGGTCTCTAGCAGGCAATGAGCAGTTCTTC. This codes for CAWSVRSLAGNEQFF.

The chain is built from TRBV7-3 and TRBJ1-1; D unclear. CDR3 length equals 13 residues. The V and J ends lost 4 bases and 0 bases respectively, with 6 bases between them. From germline, CDR1 is SGHTA and CDR2 FQGTGA. CDR3 nucleotide sequence: TGTGCCAGCAGCTCAGATATGAACACTGAAGCTTTCTTT. This gives the protein CASSSDMNTEAFF.